This T cell receptor (beta chain) was sequenced during a study of control samples from healthy donors and cancer patients. Only in-frame clones appear in the TCRdb table, and some are missing; sequencing was by immunoSEQ multiplex PCR. This sample has 200,000 or so clones, with roughly nine tenths found just once. Looked up from germline, CDR1 is LNHNV and CDR2 is YYDKDF (reference sequence). CDR3 length equals 16 residues. V lost 0 bases, J lost 7 bases, and 16 bases lay in between. The material sequenced was blood. V gene TRBV15 combines with J gene TRBJ2-1; possibly TRBD1 for D (5 bases). This TCR was recovered from a man aged 25 to 40 in good health. The CDR3 reads CATSRDQGLLRNEQFF. CDR3 nucleotide sequence: TGTGCCACCAGCAGAGATCAGGGCCTTTTGAGGAATGAGCAGTTCTTC.